A single sample gave rise to the 26 T cell receptor beta chains below, sequenced in a study of beta chain features in type 1 diabetes. The investigators reverse transcribed all of the isolated RNA, so they sequenced expressed TCRB transcripts. The method was immunoSEQ multiplex PCR; TCRdb's version includes in-frame clones alone and lacks a portion of them. The sample comprises some 170,000 clones, roughly 60% of which are singletons, and around 0.096% rests with the top ten. These receptors have no known antigen. Study observations and caveats: TCRB CDR3s were moderately but significantly shorter in Type 1 diabetes patients in all four CD4+ subsets.

Source material: naive CD4+ T cells from blood. Receptor source: a man aged 25-45 years with type 1 diabetes.

The sample holds a few counts of this clone. V and J are TRBV29-1 and TRBJ2-5; D assignment may be TRBD1 or TRBD2 (5 bases each). The V and J ends lost 6 bases and 6 bases respectively, with 20 bases between them. This CDR3 is built from 14 residues. From germline, CDR1 is SQVTM and CDR2 ANQGSEA. The CDR3 reads CSVPLGRERQTQYF. The CDR3 DNA reads TGCAGCGTGCCCCTTGGCAGGGAGAGACAGACCCAGTACTTC.

Remarks on this clone: The same CDR3 can be traced to other DNA sequences in this sample. The chain links TRBV10-3 to TRBJ2-3, with a weak D call TRBD2 (5 bases). This CDR3 spans 11 amino acids. Trimming took off 4 bases at V and 6 bases at J, with 5 bases between the two ends. Germline-derived CDR1 and CDR2 are ENHRY and SYGVKD. The CDR3: CAISGGDTQYF. CDR3 sequence (DNA): TGTGCCATCAGTGGCGGGGATACGCAGTATTTT.

V is TRBV30 and J is TRBJ2-7; 9 bases line up with TRBD2. CDR1 is GTSNPN, CDR2 SVGIG, per germline (reference sequence). V shed 2 bases, J shed 6 bases, and the junction held 11 bases outside the gene matches. The CDR3 has 15 amino acids. CDR3 amino acids: CAWSPHSGGWSEQYF. The CDR3 DNA reads TGTGCCTGGAGTCCCCACAGCGGGGGGTGGTCCGAGCAGTACTTC.

The chain has TRBV7-2 and TRBJ2-3; D remains ambiguous. This CDR3 has 12 amino acids. V was cut by 4 bases and J by 6 bases, with 8 bases left in between. Germline V gene data show CDR1 as SGHTA and CDR2 as FQGNSA. As DNA, the CDR3 is TGTGCCAGCAGCTCCTCCGTGGATACGCAGTATTTT. This encodes CASSSSVDTQYF. Variable domain in full (rest from reference TRBV7-2 and TRBJ2-3): GAGVSQSPSNKVTEKGKDVELRCDPISGHTALYWYRQSLGQGLEFLIYFQGNSAPDKSGLPSDRFSAERTGGSVSTLTIQRTQQEDSAVYLCASSSSVDTQYFGPGTRLTVL.

This clone was observed a single time. V and J are TRBV5-1 and TRBJ1-2, with TRBD1 as a possible D gene (6 bases). This CDR3 contains 16 residues. CDR1 and CDR2 from the germline V gene are SGHRS and YFSETQ. V was pared by 3 bases and J by 1 base, with 16 bases between. The CDR3 DNA follows: TGCGCCAGCAGCTCCCGATCCCTGGACAGTAACTATGGCTACACCTTC. Translated: CASSSRSLDSNYGYTF.

The chain uses TRBV18 and TRBJ2-2; 10 positions agree with TRBD1. V was clipped by 0 bases and J by 5 bases; unmatched bases: 3. The CDR3 sequence is 16 residues long. The germline V gene has CDR1 KGHSH and CDR2 LQKENI. CDR3 loop: CASSPPWTGGTGELFF. The CDR3, as DNA: TGTGCCAGCTCACCACCGTGGACAGGGGGAACCGGGGAGCTGTTTTTT.

This clone was counted a few times. The chain uses TRBV29-1 and TRBJ1-2; 8 bases fit TRBD1. CDR1 is SQVTM and CDR2 is ANQGSEA in the germline V gene. This CDR3 is built from 13 residues. The V gene end was trimmed by 4 bases and the J gene end by 3 bases; junction bases not matched to a gene: 4. The CDR3 nucleotides read TGCAGCGTTGCGGACAGGGACGACTATGGCTACACCTTC. Its translation is CSVADRDDYGYTF.

The V and J genes are TRBV9 and TRBJ2-1, with D perhaps TRBD1 or TRBD2 (5 bases each). From germline, CDR1 is SGDLS and CDR2 YYNGEE. V lost 0 bases to trimming and J lost 6 bases, with 7 bases between them. This CDR3 contains 13 residues. The CDR3 loop reads CASSVGGTNEQFF. In DNA form, the CDR3 reads TGTGCCAGCAGCGTAGGAGGGACCAATGAGCAGTTCTTC.

This rearrangement joins TRBV7-2 to TRBJ2-2; weak D call: TRBD2 (5 bases). Germline V gene sequence: CDR1 SGHTA, CDR2 FQGNSA. V lost 5 bases, J lost 2 bases, and 15 bases lay in between. The CDR3 covers 16 residues. CDR3 nucleotides: TGTGCCAGCAGCCCCTGGACTGGGTCTAACACCGGGGAGCTGTTTTTT. Its translation: CASSPWTGSNTGELFF.

The chain recombines TRBV7-2 with TRBJ2-7; unclear D gene. This CDR3 contains 15 residues. Germline CDR1 SGHTA, CDR2 FQGNSA. V dropped 5 bases and J dropped 3 bases, with 17 bases sitting between them. CDR3 protein: CASSTQTQAFYEQYF. In nucleotides, the CDR3 is TGTGCCAGCAGCACACAAACCCAGGCCTTCTACGAGCAGTACTTC.

Only one count was recorded for this clone. This chain uses TRBV18 with TRBJ2-4; D not resolved. The CDR3 sequence is 15 residues long. The V and J ends lost 3 bases and 0 bases respectively, with 9 bases between them. The germline V gene encodes CDR1 KGHSH and CDR2 LQKENI. The CDR3 sequence is CASSPTGSAKNIQYF. CDR3 DNA: TGTGCCAGCTCACCCACCGGGTCAGCCAAAAACATTCAGTACTTC.

This chain joins TRBV30 and TRBJ1-1; 12 bases agree with TRBD1. J lost 8 bases, V lost 3 bases, and 13 bases had no gene match. The CDR3 contains 16 residues. Per the germline V gene, CDR1 is GTSNPN and CDR2 is SVGIG (reference sequence). The CDR3 loop is CAWRPPRDRGPLEAFF. In nucleotides, the CDR3 is TGTGCCTGGAGACCCCCCCGGGACAGGGGGCCCCTAGAAGCTTTCTTT.

This chain links TRBV27 with TRBJ2-7; D may be TRBD2 (6 bases). The CDR3 covers 16 residues. The V gene lost 6 bases and the J gene lost 1 base, with 19 bases spanning the gap. CDR1 is MNHEY and CDR2 is SMNVEV in the germline V gene (reference sequence). This chain's CDR3 is CASSPLGGVGSYEQYF. CDR3 DNA sequence: TGTGCCAGCAGCCCGCTAGGAGGGGTTGGGTCCTACGAGCAGTACTTC.

Worth noting for this clone: This same CDR3 is encoded by further DNA sequences in the sample. This chain joins TRBV29-1 and TRBJ1-1; 9 nucleotides align to TRBD1. The CDR3 has 13 residues. Germline V lookup: CDR1 SQVTM, CDR2 ANQGSEA. V lost 5 bases and J lost 3; bases outside the gene matches: 4. The CDR3 sequence: CSVSRQGDTEAFF. The CDR3, as DNA: TGCAGCGTTTCTAGACAGGGGGACACTGAAGCTTTCTTT.

The chain joins TRBV28 to TRBJ2-7; 10 bases match TRBD2. V dropped 5 bases and J dropped 3; count of bases not matched to a gene: 7. The length of the CDR3 is 15 residues. Germline V gene sequence: CDR1 MDHEN, CDR2 SYDVKM. CDR3 sequence: CASSTPLAGHYEQYF. In DNA, the CDR3 is TGTGCCAGCAGTACTCCACTAGCGGGGCACTACGAGCAGTACTTC.

This chain connects TRBV29-1 to TRBJ2-3; D unresolved. CDR1 and CDR2 from the germline V gene are SQVTM and ANQGSEA. Trimming removed 0 bases at V and 5 bases at J, with 15 bases between. The CDR3 contains 15 residues. The CDR3 sequence is CSVEDRVGRLDTQYF. In DNA, the CDR3 is TGCAGCGTTGAAGATAGGGTCGGGCGGTTAGATACGCAGTATTTT.

This clone appeared a few times. The rearrangement links TRBV4-3 to TRBJ2-1, with 10 bases fitting TRBD1. Germline CDR1 reads LGHNA; CDR2 reads YSLEER. The ends lost 2 bases at V and 7 bases at J; junction bases unmatched: 5. This CDR3 contains 15 residues. DNA for the CDR3: TGCGCCAGCAGCCAATTTCGACAGGGGGCTAATGAGCAGTTCTTC. It translates to CASSQFRQGANEQFF.

The chain combines TRBV7-9 with TRBJ2-5, with 11 bases fitting TRBD2. The V segment lost 1 base and the J segment 4 bases; nucleotides outside the gene matches: 2. Germline CDR1 SEHNR, CDR2 FQNEAQ (reference sequence). The CDR3 is made up of 15 amino acids. The CDR3: CASSLELAGGETQYF. Here the CDR3 DNA reads TGTGCCAGCAGCTTAGAGCTAGCGGGGGGAGAGACCCAGTACTTC.

The chain employs TRBV5-1 and TRBJ2-7; no clear D. The V end lost 2 bases, the J end lost 3 bases, and 9 bases lay between the germline ends. This CDR3 is built from 13 residues. CDR1 SGHRS and CDR2 YFSETQ come from the germline V gene. The CDR3 bases are TGCGCCAGCAGCTTAGACAACCACTACGAGCAGTACTTC. Protein sequence: CASSLDNHYEQYF.

With respect to this clone: Other DNA sequences in the sample encode the same CDR3. J is TRBJ2-7 and V is TRBV9, with D uncertain. V was pared by 2 bases and J by 4 bases, with 4 bases between. Germline CDR1 is SGDLS and CDR2 is YYNGEE. CDR3 length: 11 residues. CDR3 sequence reads: CASSVEYEQYF. CDR3 DNA: TGTGCCAGCAGCGTTGAATACGAGCAGTACTTC.

The chain uses TRBV28 and TRBJ2-7, with 7 bases lining up with TRBD1. CDR3 length equals 16 residues. The V segment lost 5 bases and the J segment 6 bases; nucleotides outside the gene matches: 16. Germline V gene data show CDR1 as MDHEN and CDR2 as SYDVKM. CDR3 bases: TGTGCCAGCAGTCTCCCTCACCCGGGACAGTTTGGCGAGCAGTACTTC. Its protein is CASSLPHPGQFGEQYF. Using reference TRBV28 and TRBJ2-7 for the parts outside the CDR3, the full variable domain is DVKVTQSSRYLVKRTGEKVFLECVQDMDHENMFWYRQDPGLGLRLIYFSYDVKMKEKGDIPEGYSVSREKKERFSLILESASTNQTSMYLCASSLPHPGQFGEQYFGPGTRLTVT.

V gene TRBV28 combines with J gene TRBJ2-3, with D perhaps TRBD1 (5 bases). Per the germline V gene, CDR1 is MDHEN and CDR2 is SYDVKM. The V and J ends lost 6 bases and 1 base respectively, with 17 bases between them. The CDR3 covers 16 residues. CDR3 bases: TGTGCCAGCAGAAACGCGCATCAGACAGGCACAGATACGCAGTATTTT. Protein sequence: CASRNAHQTGTDTQYF.

The chain employs TRBV6-5 and TRBJ1-4; a possible D gene is TRBD1 (6 bases). This CDR3 is built from 15 residues. V lost 0 bases and J 8 bases, leaving 13 bases between the germline ends. CDR1 and CDR2 from the germline V gene are MNHEY and SVGAGI. The CDR3 loop reads CASSYSSGVEEKLFF. The CDR3 DNA follows: TGTGCCAGCAGTTACTCGTCAGGGGTGGAGGAAAAACTGTTTTTT.

The rearrangement links TRBV29-1 to TRBJ2-7; TRBD1 agrees at 8 bases. Per the germline V gene, CDR1 is SQVTM and CDR2 is ANQGSEA. J gave up 4 bases and V 7 bases, and 12 bases lay outside the gene matches. The CDR3 loop spans 14 amino acids. The CDR3 DNA follows: TGCAGCGGTTGGATGAGCAGGGGGCGTTACGAGCAGTACTTC. This sequence encodes CSGWMSRGRYEQYF.

The rearrangement joins TRBV11-2 to TRBJ2-5, with D unclear. This CDR3 has 15 amino acids. Germline V gene data show CDR1 as SGHAT and CDR2 as FQNNGV. V lost 5 bases, J lost 3 bases, and 16 bases lay in between. The CDR3 reads CASSPAVQVEETQYF. The CDR3 DNA sequence: TGTGCCAGCAGCCCCGCCGTTCAGGTGGAAGAGACCCAGTACTTC.

This chain joins TRBV6-5 and TRBJ1-1; TRBD1 is a possible D gene (5 bases). V dropped 9 bases and J dropped 6 bases, with 17 bases sitting between them. Germline V gives CDR1 MNHEY, CDR2 SVGAGI. The length of the CDR3 is 13 residues. The CDR3 spells CASRDRGRSEAFF. CDR3 in DNA: TGTGCCAGTCGAGATAGGGGACGGTCTGAAGCTTTCTTT.